The next 30 T cell receptor beta chains were all read from a single sample in a study of T cells in Graves' hyperthyroidism and ophthalmopathy. TCR beta CDR3 region amplification was performed from RNA transcripts. A set of HTBI primers served as the primers for a first-round RT-PCR of the TCR CDR3. One entry per CDR3 protein results from TCRdb running MiXCR on the multiplex PCR reads. The profile shows approximately 640,000 distinct CDR3 sequences, around 15% of them singletons. The sample taken for sequencing was blood. These receptors came from a woman aged 25 to 45 with Graves' hyperthyroidism.

This clonotype appeared many times. The rearrangement uses TRBV7-6 and TRBJ2-2; no definite D call. This CDR3 has 13 residues. V was clipped by 1 base and J by 4 bases, with 4 bases between them. Germline V gives CDR1 SGHVS, CDR2 FNYEAQ. The CDR3 loop is CASSLESTGELFF. CDR3 nucleotides: TGTGCCAGCAGCTTAGAGTCCACCGGGGAGCTGTTTTTT. The whole variable domain, remainder taken from reference TRBV7-6 and TRBJ2-2, is GAGVSQSPRYKVTKRGQDVALRCDPISGHVSLYWYRQALGQGPEFLTYFNYEAQQDKSGLPNDRFSAERPEGSISTLTIQRTEQRDSAMYRCASSLESTGELFFGEGSRLTVL.

This clonotype was detected ten times or more. V gene TRBV7-9 combines with J gene TRBJ2-5; D perhaps matches TRBD1 (6 bases). This CDR3 comprises 14 residues. The V gene lost 5 bases and the J gene lost 1 base, with 11 bases spanning the gap. Germline V gene lookup returns CDR1 SEHNR and CDR2 FQNEAQ (reference sequence). The CDR3 coding sequence is TGTGCCAGCAGCCCATGGACAGTCCAAGAGACCCAGTACTTC. Translated: CASSPWTVQETQYF.

Regarding this clonotype: Possible read error: a much larger clone is one base away. The chain employs TRBV12-3 or TRBV12-4 and TRBJ1-4; D is unclear. This CDR3 is built from 13 residues. CDR3 region: CASSAGRNEKPFF. CDR3 DNA: TGTGCCAGCAGCGCTGGGCGAAATGAAAAACCGTTTTTT.

The chain uses TRBV28 and TRBJ2-1, with 9 nucleotides matching TRBD2. The CDR3 contains 14 residues. V gave up 7 bases and J gave up 4 bases; unmatched junction bases: 5. In germline, CDR1 is MDHEN, CDR2 SYDVKM. This CDR3 reads CASKTLAGYNEQFF. CDR3 sequence (DNA): TGTGCCAGCAAAACCCTAGCGGGGTACAATGAGCAGTTCTTC.

This chain links TRBV7-2 with TRBJ2-7; a possible D gene is TRBD2 (6 bases). CDR3 length: 15 residues. CDR1 is SGHTA and CDR2 is FQGNSA in the germline V gene. V lost 2 bases and J lost 3, with 14 bases in between. For the CDR3, the DNA is TGTGCCAGCAGCTTATTAGGGAGTAGCGGCTACGAGCAGTACTTC. It translates to CASSLLGSSGYEQYF.

The chain couples TRBV12-3 or TRBV12-4 to TRBJ2-7; 7 bases fit TRBD1. The CDR3 runs 17 residues. V was clipped by 2 bases and J by 1 base; unmatched bases: 11. CDR3 sequence reads: CASSLSLSPTGSYEQYF. The CDR3 coding sequence is TGTGCCAGCAGTTTAAGCCTTAGTCCGACAGGGTCCTACGAGCAGTACTTC.

This clonotype came up many times. The chain links TRBV5-1 to TRBJ2-3; the D gene is possibly TRBD1 (6 bases). In germline, CDR1 is SGHRS, CDR2 YFSETQ. The V gene lost 4 bases and the J gene lost 0 bases, with 12 bases spanning the gap. This CDR3 contains 15 residues. The CDR3 bases are TGCGCCAGCAGCGTACCCAGGGGAAGCACAGATACGCAGTATTTT. Amino acid sequence: CASSVPRGSTDTQYF.

This clonotype was detected many times. The rearrangement uses TRBV5-1 and TRBJ2-2; 13 bases are a match to TRBD2. The trim removed 4 bases at V and 4 bases at J, leaving 4 bases unmatched. CDR3 size: 16 residues. Germline CDR1 and CDR2: SGHRS and YFSETQ. CDR3 DNA: TGCGCCAGCAGCATTACTAGCGGGAGGGCCACCGGGGAGCTGTTTTTT. Amino acid sequence: CASSITSGRATGELFF.

This clonotype turned up a few times. The chain has TRBV9 and TRBJ1-2; 9 nucleotides match TRBD1. Germline V CDR1 and CDR2: SGDLS, YYNGEE. This CDR3 has 13 residues. Unmatched junction bases numbered 7, after V lost 5 bases and J lost 8 bases. CDR3 DNA sequence: TGTGCCAGCAGTGCGGACAGGGGAGAAGGCTACACCTTC. Translated: CASSADRGEGYTF.

This clonotype was picked up many times. The chain has TRBV2 and TRBJ1-1, with no clear D. V was shortened by 5 bases and J by 8 bases, with 6 bases between the two germline ends. Germline V gene lookup returns CDR1 SNHLY and CDR2 FYNNEI. The CDR3 extends over 10 amino acids. In DNA form, the CDR3 reads TGTGCCAGCAGTCCCATAGAAGCTTTCTTT. Translating it yields CASSPIEAFF. Complete variable domain (other parts from reference TRBV2 and TRBJ1-1): EPEVTQTPSHQVTQMGQEVILRCVPISNHLYFYWYRQILGQKVEFLVSFYNNEISEKSEIFDDQFSVERPDGSNFTLKIRSTKLEDSAMYFCASSPIEAFFGQGTRLTVV.

Many counts were recorded for this clonotype. V usage is TRBV27 and J usage is TRBJ1-2, with 7 bases identical to TRBD1. Losses at the gene ends were 3 bases for V and 4 bases for J; bases not matched to a gene: 11. CDR1 is MNHEY, CDR2 SMNVEV, per germline (reference sequence). This CDR3 has 16 residues. The CDR3 coding sequence is TGTGCCAGCAGTTTCCCCCTGGGAGGGGGCAGCTATGGCTACACCTTC. Amino acids: CASSFPLGGGSYGYTF.

There are many counts of this clonotype. The chain carries TRBV5-6 and TRBJ2-7; D gene ambiguous. This CDR3 region has 13 residues. The germline gives CDR1 SGHDT, CDR2 YYEEEE. Deletions cut 4 bases from V and 7 bases from J, with 15 bases between. CDR3 DNA: TGTGCCAGCAGCAACCCGGTCCCCTTGGAGCAGTACTTC. It specifies CASSNPVPLEQYF.

At least ten counts were recorded for this clonotype. This chain links TRBV3-1 with TRBJ2-7; D perhaps matches TRBD2 (6 bases). With 1 base removed from V and 2 bases from J, the gap between germline ends came to 9 bases. Germline CDR1 is LGHDT and CDR2 is YNNKEL (reference sequence). The CDR3 spans 14 residues. The CDR3, as DNA: TGTGCCAGCAGCCAAGCCGGGAGTACCTACGAGCAGTACTTC. Translating it yields CASSQAGSTYEQYF.

Concerning this clonotype itself: This clone may be a read error of a much larger clone one base away. The J gene is TRBJ2-3, the V gene TRBV20-1; perhaps TRBD2 as D (5 bases). CDR1 is DFQATT, CDR2 SNEGSKA, per germline (reference sequence). The CDR3 extends over 17 amino acids. The CDR3 bases are TGCAGTGCTAGAGGCCCCCGATTGATCTCTAGCACAGATATGCAGTATTTT. It translates to CSARGPRLISSTDMQYF.

The genes are TRBV10-1 and TRBJ1-4; D is unclear. V lost 2 bases and J 4 bases, leaving 11 bases between the germline ends. In germline, CDR1 is WNHNN, CDR2 SYGVQD (reference sequence). The CDR3 extends over 15 amino acids. This CDR3 reads CASSETLYDNEKLFF. The CDR3 nucleotides read TGCGCCAGCAGTGAGACCCTATATGATAATGAAAAACTGTTTTTT.

This clonotype has at least ten counts. This may come from a read error, since a much larger clone is one base off. The gene calls are TRBV24-1 and TRBJ2-1; perhaps TRBD1 as D (5 bases). With 7 bases removed from V and 1 base from J, the gap between germline ends came to 13 bases. Germline assignment: CDR1 KGHDR and CDR2 SFDVKD. This CDR3 region has 15 residues. The CDR3 DNA reads TGTGCCACCAGAGGACGCAGGGAATCCTACAATGAGCAGTTCTTC. Amino acid sequence: CATRGRRESYNEQFF.

This clonotype was seen at least ten times. The chain employs TRBV2 and TRBJ2-7, with D maybe TRBD1 (6 bases). The CDR3 spans 13 residues. Per germline, CDR1 SNHLY and CDR2 FYNNEI. V was clipped by 4 bases and J by 4 bases, with 11 bases between them. In DNA, the CDR3 is TGTGCCAGCAGTGGACAGGTCTTATACGAGCAGTACTTC. Translated: CASSGQVLYEQYF.

This chain uses TRBV19 with TRBJ1-5; a weak D match, TRBD1 (5 bases). This CDR3 has 15 residues. The germline V gene has CDR1 LNHDA and CDR2 SQIVND (reference sequence). Deletions cut 7 bases from V and 3 bases from J, with 16 bases between. The CDR3 bases are TGTGCCAGTATCTCCGGGACTGTAAACAATCAGCCCCAGCATTTT. This gives the protein CASISGTVNNQPQHF.

This clonotype occurred many times. The chain joins TRBV30 to TRBJ2-1; TRBD1 might be the D (6 bases). V was pared by 0 bases and J by 3 bases, with 9 bases between. In germline, CDR1 is GTSNPN, CDR2 SVGIG (reference sequence). CDR3 length equals 14 residues. This CDR3 is CAWSVQGFYNEQFF. The CDR3 region has the DNA TGTGCCTGGAGTGTACAGGGATTCTACAATGAGCAGTTCTTC.

Ten or more counts support this clonotype. This sequence joins TRBV7-3 and TRBJ2-3; D is unclear. Trimming took 2 bases from V and 4 from J, leaving 10 bases between them. Germline V gives CDR1 SGHTA, CDR2 FQGTGA. The CDR3 sequence is 14 residues long. CDR3 nucleotide sequence: TGTGCCAGCAGCTTAGGTTACAGCTCAGATACGCAGTATTTT. Amino acids: CASSLGYSSDTQYF.

This clonotype was seen ten or more times. The chain uses TRBV30 and TRBJ2-3; no definite D call. V was cut by 2 bases and J by 5 bases, with 11 bases left in between. The germline gives CDR1 GTSNPN, CDR2 SVGIG (reference sequence). CDR3 length equals 13 residues. CDR3 amino acids: CAWSTGPGDTQYF. The DNA for the CDR3 is TGTGCCTGGAGTACGGGCCCCGGAGATACGCAGTATTTT.

The chain has TRBV24-1 and TRBJ2-1; weak D call: TRBD2 (5 bases). V lost 9 bases, J lost 4 bases, and 12 bases lay in between. This CDR3 spans 13 amino acids. Per germline, CDR1 KGHDR and CDR2 SFDVKD. The CDR3 bases are TGTGCCACCGCTCCCCCGGGATACAATGAGCAGTTCTTC. Residues: CATAPPGYNEQFF.

This clonotype was detected ten times or more. This rearrangement joins TRBV6-1 to TRBJ1-5; a weak D match, TRBD1 (5 bases). Between the trimmed V and J ends, which lost 5 bases and 4 bases, there was a span of 9 bases. Germline lookup yields CDR1 MNHNS and CDR2 SASEGT. The length of the CDR3 is 13 residues. Here the CDR3 DNA reads TGTGCCAGCAGTCGACAGATTAATCAGCCCCAGCATTTT. It translates to CASSRQINQPQHF.

This clonotype was counted ten times or more. The chain employs TRBV6-1 and TRBJ2-3; the D gene is possibly TRBD1 (5 bases). Germline-derived CDR1 and CDR2 are MNHNS and SASEGT. V gave up 0 bases and J gave up 2 bases, with 9 bases separating them. The CDR3 has 15 residues. CDR3 protein: CASSEAAGNTDTQYF. The CDR3 DNA follows: TGTGCCAGCAGTGAAGCGGCAGGGAACACAGATACGCAGTATTTT.

This clonotype was seen only a few times. The junction shows a germline mismatch at one end, possibly a read error. V and J are TRBV6-1 and TRBJ1-2, with 7 bases matching TRBD1. The length of the CDR3 is 15 residues. Germline CDR1 MNHNS, CDR2 SASEGT. CDR3 in amino acids: CAAESHRGDNYGHTF. The CDR3 DNA reads as TGTGCCGCAGAGTCACACAGGGGCGACAACTATGGCCACACCTTC.

This clonotype was counted only a few times. The genes are TRBV12-3 or TRBV12-4 and TRBJ2-4; 7 positions agree with TRBD2. V trimming: 5 bases; J trimming: 0 bases; junction bases outside the gene matches: 7. The CDR3 runs 16 residues. This CDR3 reads CASSPWGGVAKNIQYF. For the CDR3, the DNA is TGTGCCAGCAGTCCCTGGGGGGGTGTAGCCAAAAACATTCAGTACTTC.

This clonotype was counted a few times. The rearrangement uses TRBV5-1 and TRBJ2-1; 11 bases match TRBD2. The CDR3 consists of 15 residues. The germline gives CDR1 SGHRS, CDR2 YFSETQ. With V trimmed by 3 bases and J by 9 bases, 8 bases remained unmatched. The CDR3 loop is CASSYSGRALGEQFF. CDR3 sequence (DNA): TGCGCCAGCAGCTATAGCGGGAGGGCCCTCGGTGAGCAGTTCTTC.

This clonotype was counted ten times or more. The V and J genes are TRBV5-1 and TRBJ2-1; 11 bases fit TRBD2. Germline trimming cut 0 bases from V and 7 bases from J; bases unmatched to any gene: 3. The CDR3 length is 15 residues. Germline loops: CDR1 SGHRS, CDR2 YFSETQ. The CDR3: CASSLALAGVNEQFF. CDR3 nucleotide sequence: TGCGCCAGCAGCTTGGCACTAGCGGGAGTTAATGAGCAGTTCTTC.

The gene calls are TRBV20-1 and TRBJ2-7, with TRBD2 matching 7 bases. V trimming: 5 bases; J trimming: 3 bases; junction bases outside the gene matches: 4. CDR1 DFQATT and CDR2 SNEGSKA come from the germline V gene (reference sequence). The CDR3 length is 12 residues. Written as DNA, the CDR3 is TGCAGTGCTCTTAGCGGGCTCTACGAGCAGTACTTC. This codes for CSALSGLYEQYF.

The chain carries TRBV2 and TRBJ1-5; TRBD1 matches at 8 bases. The CDR3 extends over 15 amino acids. Germline assignment: CDR1 SNHLY and CDR2 FYNNEI. V shed 3 bases, J shed 3 bases, and the junction held 4 bases outside the gene matches. The CDR3 sequence is CASSDETGVNQPQHF. The CDR3 DNA follows: TGTGCCAGCAGTGATGAGACAGGGGTCAATCAGCCCCAGCATTTT.